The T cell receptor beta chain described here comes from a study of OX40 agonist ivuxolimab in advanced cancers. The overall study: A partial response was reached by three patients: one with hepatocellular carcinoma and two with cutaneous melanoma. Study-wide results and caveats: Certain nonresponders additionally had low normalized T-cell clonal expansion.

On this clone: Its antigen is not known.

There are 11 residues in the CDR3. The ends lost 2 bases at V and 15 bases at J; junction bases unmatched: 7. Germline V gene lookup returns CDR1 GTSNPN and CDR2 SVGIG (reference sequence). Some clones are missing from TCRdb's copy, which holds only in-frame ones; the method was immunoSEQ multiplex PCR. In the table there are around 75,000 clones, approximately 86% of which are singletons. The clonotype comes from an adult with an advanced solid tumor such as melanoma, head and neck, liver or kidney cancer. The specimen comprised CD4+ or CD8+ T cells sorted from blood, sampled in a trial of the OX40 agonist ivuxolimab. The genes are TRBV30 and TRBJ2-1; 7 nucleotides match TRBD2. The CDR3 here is CAWSPRGDRFF. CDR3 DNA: TGTGCCTGGAGTCCTCGGGGGGACCGGTTCTTC.